This T cell receptor beta chain was retrieved from a study of identical twins. The study, taken as a whole, reports: Clonotypes of the beta chain that were abundant in cord blood carried fewer insertions (memory repertoires showed none). Cross-sectional statistics underpinned the conclusions; the same donors were not followed.

The sample holds one count of this clonotype. Its antigen is still unknown. Healthy Caucasians were all of the donors. Trimming at V came to 5 bases and at J to 6 bases, leaving 7 bases not matched to a gene. This CDR3 has 15 amino acids. CDR1 is SSHAT, CDR2 FNYEAQ, per germline (reference sequence). The cDNA had a unique molecular identifier and a template-switch universal primer site. TCRdb used MiXCR to reprocess the 5' RACE reads, holding one entry per CDR3 protein. The sample yields around 530,000 distinct CDR3 sequences, 12% to 15% seen once. This sample was also put to use in a study of yellow fever vaccine responses in identical twins.

Input material: CD4+ T cells sorted from blood. The V and J genes are TRBV7-7 and TRBJ2-2; 9 nucleotides align to TRBD1. The sequence came from a woman younger than 35 in good health. The CDR3 DNA reads as TGTGCCAGCAGCAAAACAGGGGGCTCTGCCGGGGAGCTGTTTTTT. Encoded protein: CASSKTGGSAGELFF.